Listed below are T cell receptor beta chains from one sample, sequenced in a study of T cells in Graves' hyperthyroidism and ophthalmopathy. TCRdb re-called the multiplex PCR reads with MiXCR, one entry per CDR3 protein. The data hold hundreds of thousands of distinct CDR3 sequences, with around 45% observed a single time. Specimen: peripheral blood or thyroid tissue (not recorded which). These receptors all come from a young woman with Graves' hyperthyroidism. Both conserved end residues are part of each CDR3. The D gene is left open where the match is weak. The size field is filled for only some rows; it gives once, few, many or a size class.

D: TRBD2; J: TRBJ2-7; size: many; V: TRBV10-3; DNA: TGTGCCATCAGTGAGTCGCCGGGACTAGCGGACTACGAGCAGTACTTC; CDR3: CAISESPGLADYEQYF
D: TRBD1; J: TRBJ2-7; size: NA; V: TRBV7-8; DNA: TGTGCCAGCAGCTCCCCTGCGGACAGGGTCTACGAGCAGTACTTC; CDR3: CASSSPADRVYEQYF
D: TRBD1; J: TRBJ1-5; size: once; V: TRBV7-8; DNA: TGTGCCAGCAGTCCTTTTGGACAGGGCGACAATCAGCCCCAGCATTTT; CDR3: CASSPFGQGDNQPQHF
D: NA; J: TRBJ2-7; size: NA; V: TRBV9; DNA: TGTGCCAGCAGCCAACATAGAAGCTCCGAGCAGTACTTC; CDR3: CASSQHRSSEQYF
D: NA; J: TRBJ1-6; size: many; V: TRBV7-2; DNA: TGTGCCAGCAGCCTCCGGGACGCAAATTCACCCCTCCACTTT; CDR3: CASSLRDANSPLHF
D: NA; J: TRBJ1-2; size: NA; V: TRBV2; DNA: TGTGCCAGCAGTGACTCTCGAGGGGTCAATGGCTACACCTTC; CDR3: CASSDSRGVNGYTF
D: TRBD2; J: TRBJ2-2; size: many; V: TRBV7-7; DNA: TGTGCCAGCAGCTTAAGCGGGGCCGGGGAGCTGTTTTTT; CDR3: CASSLSGAGELFF
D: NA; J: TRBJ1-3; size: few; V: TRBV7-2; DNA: TGTGCCAGCACCTACCGGGGGAGCACCATATATTTT; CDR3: CASTYRGSTIYF
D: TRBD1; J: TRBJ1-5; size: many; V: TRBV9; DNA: TGTGCCAGCAGCGTAGCAGGGGGTCAGCCCCAGCATTTT; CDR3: CASSVAGGQPQHF
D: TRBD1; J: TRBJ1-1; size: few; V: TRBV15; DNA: TGTGCCACCAGCAGAGAATTTCAGGGGGCTTTGAACACTGAAGCTTTCTTT; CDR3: CATSREFQGALNTEAFF
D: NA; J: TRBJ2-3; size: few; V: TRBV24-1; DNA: TGTGCCACCAGTGATAACAGACAGGCGGGGGATACGCAGTATTTT; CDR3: CATSDNRQAGDTQYF
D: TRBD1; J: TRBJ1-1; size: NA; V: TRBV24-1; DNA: TGTGCCACCCCTCCTAGGACAGGGGGGAACACTGAAGCTTTCTTT; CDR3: CATPPRTGGNTEAFF
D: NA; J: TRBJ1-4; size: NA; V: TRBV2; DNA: TGTGCCAGCAGTGAAGAGGGGACAAGTTCGAAACTGTTTTTT; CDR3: CASSEEGTSSKLFF
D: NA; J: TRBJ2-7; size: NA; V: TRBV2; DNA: TGTGCCAGCAGTGTCCGAGGGGCCGGGGGATACGAGCAGTACTTC; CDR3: CASSVRGAGGYEQYF
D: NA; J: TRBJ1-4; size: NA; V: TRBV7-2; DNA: TGTGCTAGCAAGCCCGGGCCAGCTAATGAAAAACTGTTTTTT; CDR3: CASKPGPANEKLFF
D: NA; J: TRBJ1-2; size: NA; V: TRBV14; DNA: TGTGCCAGCAACCAAGGTTGGGCTGATGGCTACACCTTC; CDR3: CASNQGWADGYTF
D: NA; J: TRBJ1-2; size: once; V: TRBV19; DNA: TGTGCCAGTAGTATAGATATGGGATATGGCTACACCTTC; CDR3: CASSIDMGYGYTF
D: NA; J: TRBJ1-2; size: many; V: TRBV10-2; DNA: TGCGCCAGCAACGACGGAGAGAATGGCTACACCTTC; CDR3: CASNDGENGYTF
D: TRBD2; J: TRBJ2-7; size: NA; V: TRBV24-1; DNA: TGTGCCACCAGTGACAACCAGGGGACTAGCGGGAGAGGCGAGCAGTACTTC; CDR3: CATSDNQGTSGRGEQYF
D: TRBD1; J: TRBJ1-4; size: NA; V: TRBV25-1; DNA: TGTGCCAGCAGTTCCCCCGGACAGGTCAATGAAAAACTGTTTTTT; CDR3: CASSSPGQVNEKLFF
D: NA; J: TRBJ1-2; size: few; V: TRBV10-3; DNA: TGTGCCAGCAACCGACACGGGGCGAAAGGCTACACCTTC; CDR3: CASNRHGAKGYTF
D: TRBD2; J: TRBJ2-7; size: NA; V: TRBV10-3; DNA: TGTGCCATCAGCGCAGCAGCTAGCGGGATCTACGAGCAGTACTTC; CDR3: CAISAAASGIYEQYF
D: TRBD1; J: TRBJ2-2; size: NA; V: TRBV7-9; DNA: TGTGCCAGCAGCGAACGGGACAGGGAGAACACCGGGGAGCTGTTTTTT; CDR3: CASSERDRENTGELFF
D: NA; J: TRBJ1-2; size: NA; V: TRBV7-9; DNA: TGTGCCAGTAGTATTGGGACTTTGGGCTACACCTTC; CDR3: CASSIGTLGYTF
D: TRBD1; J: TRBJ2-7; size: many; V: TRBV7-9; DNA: TGTGCCAGCAGCTCAGGACAGGGATCCTACGAGCAGTACTTC; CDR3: CASSSGQGSYEQYF
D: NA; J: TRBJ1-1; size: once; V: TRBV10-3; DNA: TGTGCCAGCAGTTATCTCGGGGGCATGAACACTGAAGCTTTCTTT; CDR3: CASSYLGGMNTEAFF
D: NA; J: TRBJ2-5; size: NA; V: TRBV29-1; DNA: TGCAGCGTTGTTCCGCAGGGGAGCATGGAGACCCAGTACTTC; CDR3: CSVVPQGSMETQYF
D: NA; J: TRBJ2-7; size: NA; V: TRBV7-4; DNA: TGTGCCAGCAGCTCCCGGGACACCCGTATCTACGAGCAGTACTTC; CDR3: CASSSRDTRIYEQYF
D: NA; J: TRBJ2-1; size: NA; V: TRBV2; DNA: TGTGCCAGCAGGGAGACAGGCCCGAGCTCCTACAATGAGCAGTTCTTC; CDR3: CASRETGPSSYNEQFF
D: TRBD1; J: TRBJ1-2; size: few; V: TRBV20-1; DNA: TGCAGTGCTAAGGACAGGGGGGGCGATGGCTACACCTTC; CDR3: CSAKDRGGDGYTF
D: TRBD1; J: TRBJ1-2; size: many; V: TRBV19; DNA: TGTGCCAGTAGTATAGGGACAGGCTATGGCTACACCTTC; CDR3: CASSIGTGYGYTF
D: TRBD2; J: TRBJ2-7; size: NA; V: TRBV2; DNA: TGTGCCAGCAGTTACTCGAGACTAGCGGGATTCTACGAGCAGTACTTC; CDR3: CASSYSRLAGFYEQYF
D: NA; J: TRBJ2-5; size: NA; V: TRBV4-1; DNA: TGTGCCAGCAGCCCGTACACCACCCAAGAGACCCAGTACTTC; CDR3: CASSPYTTQETQYF
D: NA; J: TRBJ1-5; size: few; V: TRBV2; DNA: TGTGCCAGCAGTGAAGAAGGGTACGTTGGTCAGCCCCAGCATTTT; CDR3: CASSEEGYVGQPQHF
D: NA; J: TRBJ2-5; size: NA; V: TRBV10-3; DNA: TGTGCCACCCTCTTCCAAGAGACCCAGTACTTC; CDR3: CATLFQETQYF
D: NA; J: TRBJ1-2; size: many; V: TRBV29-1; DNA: TGCAGCGTTGAAGATCAGGCAGGGAGCTATGGCTACACCTTC; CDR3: CSVEDQAGSYGYTF
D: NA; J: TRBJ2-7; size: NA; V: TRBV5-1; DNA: TGCGCCAGCAGCTTGGCCGGGCCCGGCGACGAGCAGTACTTC; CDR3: CASSLAGPGDEQYF
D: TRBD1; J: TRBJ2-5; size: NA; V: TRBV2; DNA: TGTGCCAGCAGTAACCTAGACAGGGCGCTAGAAGAGACCCAGTACTTC; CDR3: CASSNLDRALEETQYF
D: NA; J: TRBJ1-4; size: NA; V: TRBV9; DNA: TGTGCCAGCAGCCCCCGGACGGATTACAATGAAAAACTGTTTTTT; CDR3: CASSPRTDYNEKLFF
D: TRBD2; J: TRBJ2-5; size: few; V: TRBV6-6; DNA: TGTGCCAGCACACGAACCGGGACTAGCGGCCAAGAGACCCAGTACTTC; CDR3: CASTRTGTSGQETQYF
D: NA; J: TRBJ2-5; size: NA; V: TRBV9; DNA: TGTGCCAGCGGCACCCGCCAAGAGACCCAGTACTTC; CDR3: CASGTRQETQYF